What follows are 27 T cell receptor beta chains derived from one specimen sequenced in a study of OX40 agonist ivuxolimab in advanced cancers. Sequenced by immunoSEQ multiplex PCR; TCRdb stores in-frame clones only, minus some. The sample gives approximately 27,000 clones, approximately 84% of which show up once; approximately 14% is in the top ten. The input for sequencing was CD4+ or CD8+ T cells sorted from blood, taken in a trial of the OX40 agonist ivuxolimab. These TCRs come from an adult with an advanced solid tumor such as melanoma, head and neck, liver or kidney cancer.

The chain has TRBV4-1 and TRBJ2-3; 8 positions agree with TRBD1. The V gene end was trimmed by 4 bases and the J gene end by 6 bases; junction bases not matched to a gene: 18. Germline CDR1 reads MGHRA; CDR2 reads YSYEKL. This CDR3 is 18 amino acids long. Here the CDR3 DNA reads TGCGCCAGCAGCCCCCTCGGCGGACAGGGAACCTATCGGGATACGCAGTATTTT. This encodes CASSPLGGQGTYRDTQYF.

The gene calls are TRBV5-1 and TRBJ2-3, with 8 bases that match TRBD1. The V gene's germline CDR1 is SGHRS and CDR2 YFSETQ. The CDR3 is 15 residues long. Losses at the gene ends were 3 bases for V and 2 bases for J; bases not matched to a gene: 5. The CDR3 region has the DNA TGCGCCAGCAGCTCGACAGGGGAATTCACAGATACGCAGTATTTT. Its translation: CASSSTGEFTDTQYF.

The rearrangement links TRBV5-1 to TRBJ1-3; 8 bases agree with TRBD1. The germline V gene encodes CDR1 SGHRS and CDR2 YFSETQ. V lost 7 bases to trimming and J lost 0 bases; unmatched junction nucleotides: 6. This CDR3 region has 15 residues. CDR3 nucleotides: TGCGCCAGCCACAGGGGGGACGACTCTGGAAACACCATATATTTT. Protein product: CASHRGDDSGNTIYF.

The chain is built from TRBV29-1 and TRBJ2-7; the match to TRBD1 covers 9 bases. CDR1 is SQVTM, CDR2 ANQGSEA, per germline. J was trimmed by 2 bases and V by 2 bases; bases with no gene match: 7. The CDR3 loop spans 15 amino acids. The CDR3 DNA reads as TGCAGCGTTGAACTCCGGGACAGGGACACCTACGAGCAGTACTTC. Protein: CSVELRDRDTYEQYF.

This clone was seen a single time. The gene calls are TRBV11-2 and TRBJ1-4, with a possible D match to TRBD1 (5 bases). This CDR3 is built from 13 residues. Germline lookup yields CDR1 SGHAT and CDR2 FQNNGV. The V gene lost 6 bases and the J gene lost 14 bases, with 19 bases spanning the gap. CDR3: CASRLEGVVGLFF. The CDR3 bases are TGTGCCAGCAGGCTTGAAGGGGTCGTAGGGCTGTTTTTT.

This chain connects TRBV19 to TRBJ1-2; no clear D gene. The V gene lost 1 base and the J gene lost 5 bases, with 8 bases spanning the gap. CDR1 LNHDA and CDR2 SQIVND come from the germline V gene (reference sequence). The CDR3 is 13 residues long. The CDR3 region has the DNA TGTGCCAGTAGTATAGCACAGCTTTATGGCTACACCTTC. This codes for CASSIAQLYGYTF.

CDR3 sequence: CASSFTGDNEQFF. The CDR3 DNA follows: TGTGCCAGCAGCTTTACCGGGGACAATGAGCAGTTCTTC. This chain links TRBV7-3 with TRBJ2-1, with D perhaps matching TRBD2 (5 bases). The V and J ends lost 3 bases and 5 bases respectively, with 8 bases between them. Germline CDR1 SGHTA, CDR2 FQGTGA. There are 13 residues in the CDR3.

The chain employs TRBV14 and TRBJ2-7; D gene ambiguous. The CDR3 runs to 15 residues. The V and J ends lost 0 bases and 2 bases respectively, with 11 bases between them. The germline CDR1 and CDR2 sequences are SGHDN and FVKESK. The CDR3 loop is CASSQDTNSAYEQYF. The CDR3 region has the DNA TGTGCCAGCAGCCAAGACACTAACAGTGCCTACGAGCAGTACTTC. Looking up the rest from reference TRBV14 and TRBJ2-7 gives the full variable domain: EAGVTQFPSHSVIEKGQTVTLRCDPISGHDNLYWYRRVMGKEIKFLLHFVKESKQDESGMPNNRFLAERTGGTYSTLKVQPAELEDSGVYFCASSQDTNSAYEQYFGPGTRLTVT.

The genes are TRBV27 and TRBJ2-4; 7 bases match TRBD2. From germline, CDR1 is MNHEY and CDR2 SMNVEV (reference sequence). Trimming removed 5 bases from V and 11 bases from J; junction bases left unmatched: 9. The CDR3 has 13 residues. The CDR3 here is CASSTHGLGVQYF. DNA of the CDR3: TGTGCCAGCAGTACACATGGACTAGGCGTTCAGTACTTC.

This chain joins TRBV4-1 and TRBJ2-2; unclear D gene. Per the germline V gene, CDR1 is MGHRA and CDR2 is YSYEKL. V dropped 1 base and J dropped 8 bases, with 14 bases sitting between them. CDR3 length: 15 amino acids. The CDR3 region is CASSQGVSGGGELFF. CDR3 in DNA: TGCGCCAGCAGCCAAGGGGTTTCAGGTGGGGGGGAGCTGTTTTTT.

The rearrangement uses TRBV19 and TRBJ2-7; D gene ambiguous. This CDR3 spans 14 amino acids. The V end was cut by 5 bases, the J end by 3 bases, with 14 bases between. Germline assignment: CDR1 LNHDA and CDR2 SQIVND (reference sequence). CDR3 bases: TGTGCCAGTAGTCTATCCCTGTGGGGCTACGAGCAGTACTTC. The encoded protein is CASSLSLWGYEQYF.

This chain connects TRBV9 to TRBJ2-3, with D possibly being TRBD2 (5 bases). Germline CDR1 reads SGDLS; CDR2 reads YYNGEE. The CDR3 totals 15 residues. With 0 bases removed from V and 6 bases from J, the gap between germline ends came to 14 bases. The CDR3 DNA reads TGTGCCAGCAGCGTAGGAGGGAACCCACTGGATACGCAGTATTTT. This gives the protein CASSVGGNPLDTQYF.

V and J are TRBV5-5 and TRBJ1-2, with 8 positions matching TRBD1. Germline V gene data show CDR1 as SGHKS and CDR2 as YYEKEE (reference sequence). V lost 2 bases and J lost 4; bases outside the gene matches: 7. CDR3 length: 15 amino acids. The CDR3 sequence: CASSFLETGGYGYTF. CDR3 nucleotide sequence: TGTGCCAGCAGCTTCCTCGAAACAGGGGGCTATGGCTACACCTTC.

The gene calls are TRBV5-1 and TRBJ1-1; a possible D gene is TRBD1 (5 bases). Trimming took off 1 base at V and 4 bases at J, with 11 bases between the two ends. The CDR3 consists of 14 residues. The germline CDR1 and CDR2 sequences are SGHRS and YFSETQ. The CDR3: CASSLSNGGTEAFF. The CDR3 DNA follows: TGCGCCAGCAGCTTGAGCAACGGGGGCACTGAAGCTTTCTTT. Using reference TRBV5-1 and TRBJ1-1 for the parts outside the CDR3, the full variable domain is KAGVTQTPRYLIKTRGQQVTLSCSPISGHRSVSWYQQTPGQGLQFLFEYFSETQRNKGNFPGRFSGRQFSNSRSEMNVSTLELGDSALYLCASSLSNGGTEAFFGQGTRLTVV.

This chain joins TRBV27 and TRBJ2-1; D ambiguous. V lost 2 bases and J lost 3, with 5 bases in between. Germline V lookup: CDR1 MNHEY, CDR2 SMNVEV (reference sequence). This CDR3 region has 13 residues. The CDR3 DNA follows: TGTGCCAGCAGTTTAGCGGACTACAATGAGCAGTTCTTC. Its protein is CASSLADYNEQFF.

Points on this clone: Other nucleotide sequences in the sample specify the same CDR3. This chain links TRBV11-2 with TRBJ2-5; D unresolved. Germline values: CDR1 SGHAT, CDR2 FQNNGV. V lost 1 base and J lost 0, with 3 bases in between. CDR3 length: 13 residues. The CDR3 coding sequence is TGTGCCAGCAGCTTAGGTTACCAAGAGACCCAGTACTTC. Residues: CASSLGYQETQYF.

This rearrangement joins TRBV7-2 to TRBJ2-1, with 9 bases aligning to TRBD2. This CDR3 is 15 amino acids long. The germline V gene encodes CDR1 SGHTA and CDR2 FQGNSA. Trimming at V came to 5 bases and at J to 6 bases, leaving 8 bases not matched to a gene. CDR3 residues: CASSPGTSHLNEQFF. The CDR3 DNA reads as TGTGCCAGCAGCCCAGGGACTAGCCACCTCAATGAGCAGTTCTTC.

The V gene is TRBV6-5, the J gene TRBJ2-7; 8 nucleotides align to TRBD1. Germline CDR1 reads MNHEY; CDR2 reads SVGAGI. CDR3 length: 15 residues. V trimming: 2 bases; J trimming: 2 bases; junction bases outside the gene matches: 5. The CDR3 region is CASSYRGTGAYEQYF. CDR3 nucleotide sequence: TGTGCCAGCAGTTACCGGGGGACAGGCGCCTACGAGCAGTACTTC.

The rearrangement links TRBV6-1 to TRBJ2-7; TRBD1 or TRBD2 may be the D gene (5 bases each). Per germline, CDR1 MNHNS and CDR2 SASEGT. V shed 3 bases and J shed 3 bases, with 6 bases lying between them. The length of the CDR3 is 12 residues. CDR3 residues: CASSDGGYEQYF. CDR3 sequence (DNA): TGTGCCAGCAGTGATGGGGGCTACGAGCAGTACTTC.

The chain is built from TRBV27 and TRBJ2-7; 12 bases line up with TRBD2. The J segment lost 7 bases and the V segment lost 4 bases, leaving 8 bases of the junction unmatched. Germline CDR1 and CDR2: MNHEY and SMNVEV (reference sequence). The CDR3 is 15 residues long. The CDR3 loop is CASSWASGRAGEQYF. DNA of the CDR3: TGTGCCAGCAGTTGGGCTAGCGGGAGGGCCGGTGAGCAGTACTTC.

The rearrangement links TRBV28 to TRBJ2-7, with TRBD1 matching over 10 bases. Unmatched junction bases numbered 6, after V lost 5 bases and J lost 2 bases. The length of the CDR3 is 15 residues. Germline values: CDR1 MDHEN, CDR2 SYDVKM. The CDR3 nucleotides are TGTGCCAGCAGTCCTGGGACAGGGGACGCCTACGAGCAGTACTTC. Protein sequence: CASSPGTGDAYEQYF.

The V gene is TRBV30, the J gene TRBJ2-3, with 10 bases matching TRBD2. The CDR3 contains 14 residues. The ends lost 8 bases at V and 4 bases at J; junction bases unmatched: 9. Germline-derived CDR1 and CDR2 are GTSNPN and SVGIG (reference sequence). The CDR3 nucleotides read TGTGCCGGGGAGCGGGAGGGCCAATCAGATACGCAGTATTTT. Translating it yields CAGEREGQSDTQYF.

The chain joins TRBV2 to TRBJ2-5, with 11 nucleotides matching TRBD2. V shed 5 bases, J shed 6 bases, and the junction held 17 bases outside the gene matches. In germline, CDR1 is SNHLY, CDR2 FYNNEI. CDR3 length: 18 amino acids. CDR3 loop: CASSYWAHALAGDQTQYF. CDR3 sequence (DNA): TGTGCCAGCAGTTACTGGGCCCATGCACTAGCGGGAGACCAGACCCAGTACTTC.

In its sample, this clone was seen once. This chain connects TRBV4-3 to TRBJ2-7; D not certain. V shed 1 base and J shed 4 bases, with 11 bases lying between them. The germline V gene encodes CDR1 LGHNA and CDR2 YSLEER. CDR3 size: 14 residues. CDR3 region: CASSQGPHGYEQYF. CDR3 sequence (DNA): TGCGCCAGCAGCCAAGGGCCTCACGGGTACGAGCAGTACTTC.

This clone was seen just once. The chain employs TRBV27 and TRBJ2-3; TRBD2 might be the D (6 bases). The V end was cut by 3 bases, the J end by 0 bases, with 10 bases between. CDR1 and CDR2 (germline): MNHEY, SMNVEV (reference sequence). The CDR3 is 15 amino acids. CDR3 amino acids: CASSFEGLSTDTQYF. CDR3 DNA sequence: TGTGCCAGCAGTTTCGAGGGACTTAGCACAGATACGCAGTATTTT.

The chain recombines TRBV29-1 with TRBJ2-1; 10 positions agree with TRBD2. The germline V gene has CDR1 SQVTM and CDR2 ANQGSEA. The J segment lost 7 bases and the V segment lost 7 bases, leaving 7 bases of the junction unmatched. This CDR3 region has 13 residues. The CDR3 DNA reads TGCAGCGAGGGAGCGGGAGGGCCGAATGAGCAGTTCTTC. This sequence encodes CSEGAGGPNEQFF.

This chain uses TRBV28 with TRBJ2-3; 7 bases are shared with TRBD1. CDR1 MDHEN and CDR2 SYDVKM come from the germline V gene. V lost 4 bases and J lost 4; bases outside the gene matches: 5. There are 14 residues in the CDR3. DNA for the CDR3: TGTGCCAGCAGTTATGCAGGGGGACCAGATACGCAGTATTTT. This codes for CASSYAGGPDTQYF.